This T cell receptor beta chain is from a study of T cells in Graves' hyperthyroidism and ophthalmopathy. V gave up 4 bases and J gave up 0 bases, with 7 bases separating them. Per germline, CDR1 LGHDT and CDR2 YNNKEL (reference sequence). The CDR3 consists of 15 residues. The CDR3 regions of TCR beta were amplified from RNA transcripts. A first-round RT-PCR of the TCR CDR3 used the HTBI primer set. TCRdb itself ran the multiplex PCR reads through MiXCR, one entry per CDR3 protein. The sample holds about 350,000 distinct CDR3 sequences, 13% to 15% seen once. V and J are TRBV3-1 and TRBJ2-6; D gene unclear. The clonotype was recovered from an older woman with Graves' ophthalmopathy. The material sequenced was blood. CDR3 nucleotides: TGTGCCAGCAGCCTCCCGGTCTCTGGGGCCAACGTCCTGACTTTC. It yields the protein CASSLPVSGANVLTF.